These 22 T cell receptor beta chains originate from one sample sequenced in a study of control samples from healthy donors and cancer patients. The assay was immunoSEQ multiplex PCR, and TCRdb's table has in-frame clones only and misses some. The repertoire includes fewer than 200,000 clones, nearly 96% of them detected once, and approximately 0.97% sits in the top ten. Sequencing used blood. The receptor set was obtained from a woman in her 30s in good health.

The chain is built from TRBV6-4 and TRBJ2-1; the D gene is possibly TRBD1 (6 bases). V was shortened by 8 bases and J by 4 bases, with 9 bases between the two germline ends. Germline-derived CDR1 and CDR2 are MRHNA and SNTAGT. There are 12 residues in the CDR3. The CDR3 DNA reads as TGTGCCAGCGCAGACAGGTACAATGAGCAGTTCTTC. It specifies CASADRYNEQFF.

V and J are TRBV28 and TRBJ1-5, with TRBD1 matching over 8 bases. Unmatched junction bases numbered 6, after V lost 5 bases and J lost 3 bases. This CDR3 is built from 15 residues. Germline V gene sequence: CDR1 MDHEN, CDR2 SYDVKM. The CDR3 DNA sequence: TGTGCCAGCAGTAGACAGGGGTTGGCCAATCAGCCCCAGCATTTT. Encoded protein: CASSRQGLANQPQHF. Together with reference TRBV28 and TRBJ1-5, the CDR3 gives the full variable domain: DVKVTQSSRYLVKRTGEKVFLECVQDMDHENMFWYRQDPGLGLRLIYFSYDVKMKEKGDIPEGYSVSREKKERFSLILESASTNQTSMYLCASSRQGLANQPQHFGDGTRLSIL.

The chain uses TRBV6-5 and TRBJ2-7; 7 bases map to TRBD2. The ends lost 4 bases at V and 0 bases at J; junction bases unmatched: 6. This CDR3 has 15 amino acids. The germline V gene encodes CDR1 MNHEY and CDR2 SVGAGI. The CDR3, as DNA: TGTGCCAGCAGTTTCGACGGGGGGAACTCCTACGAGCAGTACTTC. Its protein product is CASSFDGGNSYEQYF.

This clone was seen once. CDR3 amino acids: CASSVMGSNSPLHF. CDR3 DNA sequence: TGTGCCAGCAGCGTAATGGGGTCTAATTCACCCCTCCACTTT. The rearrangement links TRBV9 to TRBJ1-6, with D uncertain. CDR1 SGDLS and CDR2 YYNGEE come from the germline V gene. This CDR3 region has 14 residues. Trimming left V 1 base short and J 6 bases short, with 8 bases between.

This chain joins TRBV7-8 and TRBJ1-1, with 7 bases that match TRBD1. Germline V gene sequence: CDR1 SGHVS, CDR2 FQNEAQ. After removal of 1 base from V and 0 bases from J, the junction contained 5 bases not matched to a gene. The CDR3 length is 16 residues. The CDR3 loop reads CASSLVGGLVNTEAFF. CDR3 nucleotide sequence: TGTGCCAGCAGCTTAGTAGGGGGCCTGGTGAACACTGAAGCTTTCTTT.

V and J are TRBV28 and TRBJ2-7; TRBD2 matches at 8 bases. The germline V gene has CDR1 MDHEN and CDR2 SYDVKM. This CDR3 comprises 18 residues. J was trimmed by 3 bases and V by 1 base; bases with no gene match: 14. The CDR3 spells CASSLLRVLAGSLYEQYF. The CDR3 region has the DNA TGTGCCAGCAGTTTATTAAGGGTATTAGCGGGGTCCCTCTACGAGCAGTACTTC.

This chain links TRBV29-1 with TRBJ2-5; D unresolved. This CDR3 is built from 12 residues. The V and J ends lost 4 bases and 2 bases respectively, with 8 bases between them. CDR1 SQVTM and CDR2 ANQGSEA come from the germline V gene. CDR3 sequence reads: CSVGPGQETQYF. The CDR3 region has the DNA TGCAGCGTTGGTCCCGGTCAAGAGACCCAGTACTTC.

V usage is TRBV19 and J usage is TRBJ2-1; TRBD1 is a possible D gene (6 bases). The CDR3 has 15 amino acids. CDR1 and CDR2 (germline): LNHDA, SQIVND (reference sequence). V shed 2 bases and J shed 8 bases, with 16 bases lying between them. The CDR3 DNA reads as TGTGCCAGTAGTATAATTGAGTCAGGGGTGGATGAGCAGTTCTTC. Its protein product is CASSIIESGVDEQFF.

The rearrangement links TRBV9 to TRBJ2-1; a weak D match, TRBD2 (5 bases). This CDR3 is 13 amino acids long. The V end was cut by 2 bases, the J end by 6 bases, with 9 bases between. Per germline, CDR1 SGDLS and CDR2 YYNGEE. The CDR3 reads CASSVPSSNEQFF. In nucleotides, the CDR3 is TGTGCCAGCAGCGTCCCTAGCAGCAATGAGCAGTTCTTC.

The genes are TRBV30 and TRBJ2-1; D is perhaps TRBD2 (6 bases). Trimming took off 0 bases at V and 2 bases at J, with 11 bases between the two ends. Germline CDR1 GTSNPN, CDR2 SVGIG (reference sequence). The CDR3 loop spans 15 amino acids. CDR3 amino acids: CAWSVVGGTYNEQFF. In nucleotides, the CDR3 is TGTGCCTGGAGTGTAGTGGGGGGAACCTACAATGAGCAGTTCTTC.

V usage is TRBV5-6 and J usage is TRBJ1-5, with D possibly matching TRBD1 (5 bases). From germline, CDR1 is SGHDT and CDR2 YYEEEE. The CDR3 sequence is 15 residues long. Trimming removed 0 bases from V and 4 bases from J, with 11 bases in between. Here the CDR3 reads CASSLAGQGNQPQHF. CDR3 DNA sequence: TGTGCCAGCAGCTTGGCGGGGCAAGGAAATCAGCCCCAGCATTTT.

The chain links TRBV27 to TRBJ2-2, with D uncertain. This CDR3 has 13 residues. V lost 6 bases to trimming and J lost 0 bases, with 5 bases between them. Germline loops: CDR1 MNHEY, CDR2 SMNVEV (reference sequence). The CDR3 coding sequence is TGTGCCAGCAGGCGGTCGAACACCGGGGAGCTGTTTTTT. Its protein is CASRRSNTGELFF.

The chain combines TRBV5-4 with TRBJ1-1; the match to TRBD1 covers 12 bases. The J segment lost 2 bases and the V segment lost 6 bases, leaving 8 bases of the junction unmatched. This CDR3 region has 16 residues. Germline CDR1 reads SGHNT; CDR2 reads YYREEE (reference sequence). The CDR3 sequence is CASNPGQGASNTEAFF. The CDR3 DNA is TGTGCCAGCAACCCGGGACAGGGGGCGAGTAACACTGAAGCTTTCTTT.

This clone came up once. The chain has TRBV5-1 and TRBJ2-1; possibly TRBD1 for D (5 bases). The CDR3 spans 15 residues. The V gene lost 1 base and the J gene lost 3 bases, with 11 bases spanning the gap. From germline, CDR1 is SGHRS and CDR2 YFSETQ. CDR3 nucleotide sequence: TGCGCCAGCAGCTTGTTGACAGCCAACTACAATGAGCAGTTCTTC. Residues: CASSLLTANYNEQFF. Variable domain in full (rest from reference TRBV5-1 and TRBJ2-1): KAGVTQTPRYLIKTRGQQVTLSCSPISGHRSVSWYQQTPGQGLQFLFEYFSETQRNKGNFPGRFSGRQFSNSRSEMNVSTLELGDSALYLCASSLLTANYNEQFFGPGTRLTVL.

The chain combines TRBV14 with TRBJ1-1; TRBD1 aligns across 7 bases. In germline, CDR1 is SGHDN, CDR2 FVKESK. J lost 9 bases, V lost 1 base, and 5 bases had no gene match. CDR3 length equals 13 residues. The CDR3 spells CASSQVKQGKAFF. CDR3 DNA: TGTGCCAGCAGCCAAGTGAAACAGGGGAAAGCTTTCTTT.

This clone was seen only once. This chain connects TRBV7-2 to TRBJ2-7, with 11 bases matching TRBD2. V shed 11 bases and J 10 bases; nucleotides not matched to a gene: 7. Germline CDR1 and CDR2: SGHTA and FQGNSA. The length of the CDR3 is 11 residues. CDR3 residues: CAYGTSGVQYF. CDR3 nucleotides: TGTGCCTACGGGACTAGCGGTGTTCAGTACTTC.

V gene TRBV2 combines with J gene TRBJ1-2; 8 nucleotides align to TRBD1. In germline, CDR1 is SNHLY, CDR2 FYNNEI. This CDR3 has 15 amino acids. V gave up 5 bases and J gave up 7 bases; unmatched junction bases: 12. CDR3 DNA sequence: TGTGCCAGCAGTTCCATATCCGGGACAGGCCCTGGCTACACCTTC. It encodes CASSSISGTGPGYTF.

V and J are TRBV18 and TRBJ1-1; 8 bases map to TRBD1. Trimming at V came to 1 base and at J to 7 bases, leaving 5 bases not matched to a gene. The CDR3 loop spans 14 amino acids. From germline, CDR1 is KGHSH and CDR2 LQKENI. CDR3 sequence: CASSPRQGAIEAFF. The CDR3 DNA follows: TGTGCCAGCTCACCACGCCAGGGGGCTATTGAAGCTTTCTTT. Using reference TRBV18 and TRBJ1-1 for the parts outside the CDR3, the full variable domain is NAGVMQNPRHLVRRRGQEARLRCSPMKGHSHVYWYRQLPEEGLKFMVYLQKENIIDESGMPKERFSAEFPKEGPSILRIQQVVRGDSAAYFCASSPRQGAIEAFFGQGTRLTVV.

This clone was seen a single time. The chain carries TRBV7-9 and TRBJ1-1; no clear D. The CDR3 loop spans 11 amino acids. With 5 bases removed from V and 3 bases from J, the gap between germline ends came to 4 bases. Per germline, CDR1 SEHNR and CDR2 FQNEAQ (reference sequence). The CDR3 coding sequence is TGTGCCAGCAGCCCCTACACTGAAGCTTTCTTT. This gives the protein CASSPYTEAFF.

As for this clone: This sample includes further DNA sequences coding for the same CDR3. This chain links TRBV28 with TRBJ2-7, with 9 bases matching TRBD1. Germline-derived CDR1 and CDR2 are MDHEN and SYDVKM. V trimming: 8 bases; J trimming: 2 bases; junction bases outside the gene matches: 7. This CDR3 has 14 residues. CDR3 amino acids: CASHGTGIPYEQYF. The CDR3 region has the DNA TGTGCCAGCCACGGGACAGGGATTCCCTACGAGCAGTACTTC.

V gene TRBV28 combines with J gene TRBJ2-7; D ambiguous. Germline V gene sequence: CDR1 MDHEN, CDR2 SYDVKM. The V end lost 7 bases, the J end lost 0 bases, and 10 bases lay between the germline ends. The CDR3 totals 13 residues. Here the CDR3 reads CASTRSLSYEQYF. CDR3 sequence (DNA): TGTGCCAGCACACGGAGCCTCTCCTACGAGCAGTACTTC.

This chain joins TRBV6-6 and TRBJ1-5; weak D call: TRBD1 (5 bases). The CDR3 is 14 residues long. V was clipped by 5 bases and J by 4 bases, with 12 bases between them. Per the germline V gene, CDR1 is MNHNY and CDR2 is SVGAGI (reference sequence). The CDR3 region has the DNA TGTGCCAGCAGTGGCGACAGCGATAATCAGCCCCAGCATTTT. It yields the protein CASSGDSDNQPQHF.